This T cell receptor (beta chain) appears in the sequencing data of a study of blood T cell repertoires in COVID-19. Study at large: PBMCs, B-cell-depleted T cells, or T cells provided the cDNA or gDNA that made up the material.

The CDR3 runs to 17 residues. CDR1 and CDR2 (germline): MNHEY, SVGEGT. The trim removed 0 bases at V and 5 bases at J, leaving 10 bases unmatched. Original methodology: Scientists estimated how many nucleated cells there were by amplifying reference gene primers. The method was immunoSEQ multiplex PCR; TCRdb's version includes in-frame clones alone and lacks a portion of them. V, J and clone size reflect that table, while D and trimming were determined from the DNA. The sample has a few hundred thousand clones; roughly 91% are singletons. Sequencing was performed on peripheral blood. This chain uses TRBV6-2 or TRBV6-3 with TRBJ2-5, with 9 bases identical to TRBD2. The sequence was collected from a woman between 40 and 50 years old who had recovered from COVID-19. The CDR3 nucleotides are TGTGCCAGCAGTTACTCCGAGGGGGGACTAGCACGGGAGACCCAGTACTTC. This codes for CASSYSEGGLARETQYF.